Given below is one T cell receptor beta chain in context. This clone's antigen is unknown. A far larger clone differs by one base, so this is likely a read error. As the CDR3 is not closed by the conserved phenylalanine or tryptophan, this likely results from a read error. This entry is derived from a study of regulatory T cells in long-lasting Graves disease (dated by TCRdb to 2020 to 2022). As for the study more broadly: To count as having persistent Graves' disease, a patient had to have received antithyroid drug treatment for over 5 years with TSH receptor autoantibodies remaining persistently positive. The study was conducted in China and was registered as a clinical trial. Peripheral blood TCR sequencing and RNA sequencing compared persistent Graves' disease patients with newly diagnosed Graves' disease patients. In the clinical cohort, patients with persistent Graves' disease had used antithyroid drugs for an average of about 10 years. TCR sequencing covered around 13 persistent and 20 newly diagnosed Graves' disease patients, 33 samples in total. General findings and caveats noted by the study authors: Because the primary lesion, thyroid tissue, could not be accessed, the study looked at peripheral blood alone. Preferential use of TRBV28, TRBJ1-2 and TRBJ2-5 was observed in persistent disease, whereas TRBV20-1 and TRBJ2-1 were favored in newly diagnosed disease. The authors noted that the small sample size was a limitation that may lower accuracy. Persistent patients shared more public clonotypes among themselves (around 3,000) than newly diagnosed patients did (more than 950). Compared with newly diagnosed patients, persistent Graves' disease patients had lower TCR Shannon entropy and fewer highly expanded clones, which suggests clonal expansion. Only the TCR beta chain was sequenced and analyzed.

The time point label for this specimen denotes: persistent/refractory GD, antithyroid drugs over 5 years with positive TRAb. For both TCR sequencing and RNA sequencing, RNA was extracted from PBMCs using TRIzol. Graves' disease was diagnosed according to American Thyroid Association guidelines. Patients for the study were recruited at an endocrinology department in Xi'an, China. Each patient gave approximately 10 milliliters of peripheral blood, collected in an EDTA anticoagulant tube. PBMCs were isolated by Ficoll Paque Plus density gradient separation without further T cell sorting. An Agilent 2100 Bioanalyzer and agarose gel were used to check RNA quality, while a NanoDrop 2000 measured RNA concentration. V is clipped by 5 bases and J by 0 bases, and the sequence between their germline boundaries is 5 bases long. Via the germline V gene, CDR1 is SGHAT and CDR2 FQNNGV. From its first to its last residue, the CDR3 has 13 amino acids. The kept DNA is CDR3 alone, 39 bases in frame from the first base.

Library preparation used multiplex PCR. The reads were generated on an Illumina HiSeq 4000. To build TCR beta libraries, CDR3 regions were amplified by Arm-PCR using iRepertoire HTBI primers. Gel purification was performed on PCR products prior to sequencing. As for the original processing: Gene usage analysis of CDR3 amino acid clonotypes relied on the approximately 68 TRBV and about 15 TRBJ segments identified across samples. COPE and FqMerger were used to merge filtered high-quality paired reads into contigs. BLAST was used to align contigs to IMGT TRBV, TRBD and TRBJ reference genes, and CDR3 was defined according to IMGT. Any clonotype with a frequency above 0.1% was counted as a highly expanded clone. Repertoire diversity was measured by Shannon entropy, and V-J evenness by the Gini coefficient. Clonotypes shared by more than one individual were considered public. The public sequencing data were trimmed at Q25 with fastp and processed into clonotypes with MiXCR by TCRdb, which kept only in-frame beta chains. Records with the same CDR3 protein are collapsed into one entry carrying the most frequent genes and DNA. The V and J calls follow TCRdb's processing rather than the paper's. The sample records a few hundred thousand distinct CDR3 sequences, 20% to 30% of which are singletons. Approximately 25% of the sample comes from the top ten.

The chain couples TRBV11-2 to TRBJ1-5, with no D gene named confidently. The sequence was obtained from a female donor with Graves disease. The sample consisted of peripheral blood mononuclear cells (PBMCs), taken when the disease was refractory, from a patient treated with antithyroid drugs. The nucleotide sequence is given as TGTGCCAGCAGCGAGGGTAGCAATCAGCCCCAGCATCTT. It translates as CASSEGSNQPQHL.